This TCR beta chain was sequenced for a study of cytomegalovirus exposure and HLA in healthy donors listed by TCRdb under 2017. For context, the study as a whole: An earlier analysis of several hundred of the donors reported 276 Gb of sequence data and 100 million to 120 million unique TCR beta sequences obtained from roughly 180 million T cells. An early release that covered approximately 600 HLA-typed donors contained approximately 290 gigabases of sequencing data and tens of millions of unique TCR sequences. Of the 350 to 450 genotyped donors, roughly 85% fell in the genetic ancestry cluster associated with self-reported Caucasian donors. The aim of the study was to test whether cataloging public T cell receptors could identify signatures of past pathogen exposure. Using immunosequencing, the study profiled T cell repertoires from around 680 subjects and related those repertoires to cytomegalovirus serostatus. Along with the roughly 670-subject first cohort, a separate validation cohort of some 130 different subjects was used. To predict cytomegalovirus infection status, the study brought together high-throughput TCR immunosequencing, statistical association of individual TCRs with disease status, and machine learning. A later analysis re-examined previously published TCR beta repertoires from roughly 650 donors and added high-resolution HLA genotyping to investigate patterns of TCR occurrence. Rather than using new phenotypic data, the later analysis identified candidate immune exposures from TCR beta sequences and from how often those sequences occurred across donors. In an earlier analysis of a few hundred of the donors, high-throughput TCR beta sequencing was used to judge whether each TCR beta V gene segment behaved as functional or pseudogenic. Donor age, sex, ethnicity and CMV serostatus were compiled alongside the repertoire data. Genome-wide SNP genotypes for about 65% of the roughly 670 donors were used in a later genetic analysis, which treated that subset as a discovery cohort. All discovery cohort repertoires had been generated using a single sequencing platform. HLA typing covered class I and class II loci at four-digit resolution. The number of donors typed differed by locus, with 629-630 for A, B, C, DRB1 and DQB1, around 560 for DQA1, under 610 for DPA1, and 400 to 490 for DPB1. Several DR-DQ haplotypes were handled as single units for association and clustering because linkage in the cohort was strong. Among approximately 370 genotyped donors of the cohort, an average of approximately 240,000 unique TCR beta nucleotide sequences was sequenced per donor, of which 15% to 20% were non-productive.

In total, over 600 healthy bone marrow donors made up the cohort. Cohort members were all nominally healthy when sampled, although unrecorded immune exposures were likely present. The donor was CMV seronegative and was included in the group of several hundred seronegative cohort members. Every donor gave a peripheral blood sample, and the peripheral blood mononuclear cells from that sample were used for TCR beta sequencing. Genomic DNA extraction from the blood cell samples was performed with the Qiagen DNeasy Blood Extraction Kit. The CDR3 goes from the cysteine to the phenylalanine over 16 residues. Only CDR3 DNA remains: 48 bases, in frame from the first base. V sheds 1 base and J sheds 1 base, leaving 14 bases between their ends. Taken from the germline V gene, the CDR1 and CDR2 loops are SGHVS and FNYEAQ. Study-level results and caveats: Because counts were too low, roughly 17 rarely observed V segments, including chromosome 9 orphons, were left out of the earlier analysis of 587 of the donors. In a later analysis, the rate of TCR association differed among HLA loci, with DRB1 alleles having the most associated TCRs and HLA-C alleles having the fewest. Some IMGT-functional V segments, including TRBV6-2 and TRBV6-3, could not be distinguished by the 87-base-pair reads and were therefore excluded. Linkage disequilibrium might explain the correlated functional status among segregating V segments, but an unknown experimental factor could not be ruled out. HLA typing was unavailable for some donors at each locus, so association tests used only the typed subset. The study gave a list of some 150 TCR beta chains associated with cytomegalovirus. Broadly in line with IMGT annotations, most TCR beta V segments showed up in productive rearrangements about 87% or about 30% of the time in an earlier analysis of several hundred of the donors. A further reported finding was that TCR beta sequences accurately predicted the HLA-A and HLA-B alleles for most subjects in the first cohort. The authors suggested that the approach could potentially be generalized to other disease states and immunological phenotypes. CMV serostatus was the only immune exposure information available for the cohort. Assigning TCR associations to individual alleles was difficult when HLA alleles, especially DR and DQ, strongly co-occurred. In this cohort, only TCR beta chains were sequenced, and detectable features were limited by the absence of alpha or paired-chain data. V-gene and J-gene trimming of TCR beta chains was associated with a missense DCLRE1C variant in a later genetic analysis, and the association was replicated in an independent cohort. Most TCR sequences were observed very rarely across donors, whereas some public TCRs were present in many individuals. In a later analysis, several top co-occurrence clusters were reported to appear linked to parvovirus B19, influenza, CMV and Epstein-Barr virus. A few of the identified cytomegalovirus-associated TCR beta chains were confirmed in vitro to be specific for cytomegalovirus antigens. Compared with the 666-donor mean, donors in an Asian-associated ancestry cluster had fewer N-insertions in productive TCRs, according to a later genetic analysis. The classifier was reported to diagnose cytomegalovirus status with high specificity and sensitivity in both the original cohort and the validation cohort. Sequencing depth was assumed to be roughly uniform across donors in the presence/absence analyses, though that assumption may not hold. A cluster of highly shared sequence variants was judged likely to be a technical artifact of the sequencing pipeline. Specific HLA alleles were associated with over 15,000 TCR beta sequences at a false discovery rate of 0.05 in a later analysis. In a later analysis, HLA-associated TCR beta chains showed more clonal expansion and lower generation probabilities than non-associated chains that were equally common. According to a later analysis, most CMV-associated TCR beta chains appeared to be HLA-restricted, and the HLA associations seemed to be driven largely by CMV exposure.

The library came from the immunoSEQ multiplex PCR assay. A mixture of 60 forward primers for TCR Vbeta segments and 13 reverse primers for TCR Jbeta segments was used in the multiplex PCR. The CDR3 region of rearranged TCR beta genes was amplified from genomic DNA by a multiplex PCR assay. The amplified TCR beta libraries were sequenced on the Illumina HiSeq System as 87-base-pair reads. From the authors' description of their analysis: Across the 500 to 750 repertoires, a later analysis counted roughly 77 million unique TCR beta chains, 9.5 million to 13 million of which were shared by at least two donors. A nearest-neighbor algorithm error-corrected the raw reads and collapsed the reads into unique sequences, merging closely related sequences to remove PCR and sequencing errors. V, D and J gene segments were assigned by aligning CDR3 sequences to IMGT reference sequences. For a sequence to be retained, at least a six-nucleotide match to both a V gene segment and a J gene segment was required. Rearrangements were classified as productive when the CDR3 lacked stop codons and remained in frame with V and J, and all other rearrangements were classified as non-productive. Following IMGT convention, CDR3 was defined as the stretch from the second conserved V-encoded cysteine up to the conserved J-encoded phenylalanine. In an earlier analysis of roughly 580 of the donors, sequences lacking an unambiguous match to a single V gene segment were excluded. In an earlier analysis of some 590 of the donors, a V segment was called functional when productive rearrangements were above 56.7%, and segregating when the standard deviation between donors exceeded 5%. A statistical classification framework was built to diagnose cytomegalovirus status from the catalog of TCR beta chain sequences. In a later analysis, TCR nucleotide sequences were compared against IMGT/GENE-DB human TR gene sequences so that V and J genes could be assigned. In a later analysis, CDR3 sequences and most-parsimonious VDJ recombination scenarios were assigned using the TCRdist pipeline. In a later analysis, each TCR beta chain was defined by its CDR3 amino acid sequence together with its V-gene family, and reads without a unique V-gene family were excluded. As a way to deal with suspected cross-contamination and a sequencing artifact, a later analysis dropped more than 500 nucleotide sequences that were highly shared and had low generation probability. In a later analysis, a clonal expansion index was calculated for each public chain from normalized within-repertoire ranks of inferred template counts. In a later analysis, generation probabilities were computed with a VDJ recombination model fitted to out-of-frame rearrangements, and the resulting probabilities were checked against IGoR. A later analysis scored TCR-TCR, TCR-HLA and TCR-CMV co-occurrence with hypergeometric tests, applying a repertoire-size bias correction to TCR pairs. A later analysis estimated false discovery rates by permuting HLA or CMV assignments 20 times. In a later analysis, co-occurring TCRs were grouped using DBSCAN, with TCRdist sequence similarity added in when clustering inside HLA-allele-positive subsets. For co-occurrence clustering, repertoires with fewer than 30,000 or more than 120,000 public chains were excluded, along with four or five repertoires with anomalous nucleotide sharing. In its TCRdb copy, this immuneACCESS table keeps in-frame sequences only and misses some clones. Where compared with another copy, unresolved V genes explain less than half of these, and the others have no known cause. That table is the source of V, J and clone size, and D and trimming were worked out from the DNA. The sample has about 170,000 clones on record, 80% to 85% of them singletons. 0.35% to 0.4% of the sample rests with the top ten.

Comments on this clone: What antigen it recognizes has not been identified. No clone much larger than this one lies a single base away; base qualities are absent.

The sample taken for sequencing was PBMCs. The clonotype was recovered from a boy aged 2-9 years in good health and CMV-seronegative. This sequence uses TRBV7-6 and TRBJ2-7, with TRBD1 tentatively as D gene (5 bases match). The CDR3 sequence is CASSLVVPQDSYEQYF. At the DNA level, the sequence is TGTGCCAGCAGCTTAGTAGTACCACAGGATTCCTACGAGCAGTACTTC. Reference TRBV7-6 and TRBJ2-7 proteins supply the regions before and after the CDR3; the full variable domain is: GAGVSQSPRYKVTKRGQDVALRCDPISGHVSLYWYRQALGQGPEFLTYFNYEAQQDKSGLPNDRFSAERPEGSISTLTIQRTEQRDSAMYRCASSLVVPQDSYEQYFGPGTRLTVT.